This T cell receptor beta chain was retrieved from a study of graft-versus-host responses after intestinal transplantation. Notes on the study in general: GvH clone levels peaked in circulation, and this peak was associated with early post-transplant HvG declines.

The CDR3 spans 18 residues. Between the trimmed V and J ends, which lost 0 bases and 5 bases, there was a span of 17 bases. Germline V gene lookup returns CDR1 LGHNA and CDR2 YSLEER. Only in-frame clones appear in the TCRdb table, and some are missing; sequencing was by immunoSEQ multiplex PCR. The sample holds 13,000 to 15,000 clones, 30% to 40% seen once. The V gene is TRBV4-3, the J gene TRBJ1-6; D not resolved. The sequences come from alloreactive CD4+ T cells from a mixed lymphocyte reaction culture, collected before intestinal transplant. Subset indicated: CFSE-low proliferating T cells sorted from roughly 6-day pre-transplant mixed lymphocyte reaction (GvH or HvG direction). The source of this sequence is a human patient who received an intestinal transplant. Written as DNA, the CDR3 is TGCGCCAGCAGCCAAGAGCGGGTTGAGATGTTGAATAATTCACCCCTCCACTTT. This translates into CASSQERVEMLNNSPLHF.